The rows below give T cell receptor beta chains drawn from one sample of a study of T cell responses to AZD1222 COVID-19 vaccine. Method: immunoSEQ multiplex PCR; TCRdb's copy keeps in-frame clones and lacks some. The data contain some 130,000 clones, approximately 84% of them singletons. This sample comprised peripheral blood, obtained on day 0 of AZD1222 vaccination. Source of these receptors: an adult in good health. The CDR3 runs from the conserved cysteine through the conserved F or W. A D gene is named only where the DNA matches it firmly. The size entry is marked missing in some rows and otherwise reads once, few, many or a size class.

length	V	D	J	size	DNA	CDR3
14	TRBV24-1	.	TRBJ2-3	.	TGTGCCACCAGGTCGGCGGGGAGCACAGATACGCAGTATTTT	CATRSAGSTDTQYF
14	TRBV7-3	TRBD1	TRBJ1-6	.	TGTGCCAGCAGCGTGACAGGGGTGGATTCACCCCTCCACTTT	CASSVTGVDSPLHF
16	TRBV28	TRBD2	TRBJ2-2	once	TGTGCCAGCGGAAGGCCCGGGGGGGCAAACACCGGGGAGCTGTTTTTT	CASGRPGGANTGELFF
13	TRBV25-1	.	TRBJ1-1	.	TGTGCCAGCAGTGCGGGGGCCGGCACTGAAGCTTTCTTT	CASSAGAGTEAFF
16	TRBV5-1	.	TRBJ1-4	.	TGCGCCAGCAGCTTAGGTGGGGGCGAGTTTAATGAAAAACTGTTTTTT	CASSLGGGEFNEKLFF
15	TRBV7-3	TRBD2	TRBJ2-2	.	TGTGCCAGCAGCCCGAGCGGGGGGAACACCGGGGAGCTGTTTTTT	CASSPSGGNTGELFF
15	TRBV19	.	TRBJ1-2	once	TGTGCCAGTAGTATCGGAGAGGCCAAACTCTATGGCTACACCTTC	CASSIGEAKLYGYTF
14	TRBV24-1	TRBD1	TRBJ2-2	.	TGTGCCACCAGTAGACAGGGGAACACCGGGGAGCTGTTTTTT	CATSRQGNTGELFF
16	TRBV28	.	TRBJ1-2	.	TGTGCCAGCAGTAACCCCCGGCGGGGTGCTAACTATGGCTACACCTTC	CASSNPRRGANYGYTF
16	TRBV15	TRBD1	TRBJ2-3	.	TGTGCCACCAGCAGCTACAGGGACAGGGTCACAGATACGCAGTATTTT	CATSSYRDRVTDTQYF
13	TRBV7-6	.	TRBJ1-5	.	TGTGCCAGCAGCCCTAACAGGGATCAGCCCCAGCATTTT	CASSPNRDQPQHF
15	TRBV24-1	.	TRBJ2-1	.	TGTGCCACCAGCCAGGTTGGTATATCCTACAATGAGCAGTTCTTC	CATSQVGISYNEQFF
16	TRBV5-1	TRBD2	TRBJ2-7	.	TGCGCCAGCAGCTTGGTGGGTAGCGGGGGGATCTACGAGCAGTACTTC	CASSLVGSGGIYEQYF
13	TRBV18	.	TRBJ1-4	.	TGTGCCAGCTCACAGGGGGCTAATGAAAAACTGTTTTTT	CASSQGANEKLFF
14	TRBV11-2	.	TRBJ1-3	once	TGTGCCAGCAGAGAGGCAGGAACTGGAAACACCATATATTTT	CASREAGTGNTIYF
16	TRBV19	.	TRBJ1-1	.	TGTGCCAGTAATGTCCGGGCCCCGGGCCGGGGCACTGAAGCTTTCTTT	CASNVRAPGRGTEAFF
14	TRBV6-1	TRBD1	TRBJ1-5	.	TGTGCCAGCAGTTTGGACAGGGAAGATCAGCCCCAGCATTTT	CASSLDREDQPQHF
15	TRBV6-6	.	TRBJ1-4	once	TGTGCCAGCAGTTACCCGGGAGCAACTAATGAAAAACTGTTTTTT	CASSYPGATNEKLFF
12	TRBV3-1/TRBV3-2	.	TRBJ2-7	.	TGTGCCAGCAGCCAAACTAGCTACGAGCAGTACTTC	CASSQTSYEQYF
16	TRBV27	.	TRBJ1-1	.	TGTGCCAGCAGTTCCCTTATAGAGGAAGTGGGCCGGGGAGCTTTCTTT	CASSSLIEEVGRGAFF
14	TRBV6-5	TRBD1	TRBJ1-4	.	TGTGCCAGCACCAACAGGGGCACTAATGAAAAACTGTTTTTT	CASTNRGTNEKLFF
12	TRBV11-2	.	TRBJ2-1	.	TGTGCCAGCAGCTTAGGGGCCAATGAGCAGTTCTTC	CASSLGANEQFF
13	TRBV5-4	.	TRBJ1-2	.	TGTGCCAGCAGCTTCCAGAATAACTATGGCTACACCTTC	CASSFQNNYGYTF
13	TRBV5-1	.	TRBJ1-1	.	TGCGCCAGCAGCTTGGAGTGGAACACTGAAGCTTTCTTT	CASSLEWNTEAFF
13	TRBV7-8	.	TRBJ1-4	.	TGTGCCAGCAGCTTGGGGACTGGTGAAAAACTGTTTTTT	CASSLGTGEKLFF
15	TRBV15	.	TRBJ1-5	few	TGTGCCACCAGCAGAGATCGGCAGGGTGGACAGCCCCAGCATTTT	CATSRDRQGGQPQHF
16	TRBV6-4	.	TRBJ2-3	.	TGTGCCAGCAGTACCCCCAAGACAGCTCAAACAGATACGCAGTATTTT	CASSTPKTAQTDTQYF
13	TRBV6-5	.	TRBJ1-4	.	TGTGCCAGCAGGGGACATCTAAATGAAAAACTGTTTTTT	CASRGHLNEKLFF
15	TRBV6-6	.	TRBJ1-5	.	TGTGCCAGCACCTACCAGGACGGGAAAAATCAGCCCCAGCATTTT	CASTYQDGKNQPQHF
13	TRBV4-2	.	TRBJ1-1	.	TGTGCCAGCAGCCAAGAACCCAGGGTTGAAGCTTTCTTT	CASSQEPRVEAFF
12	TRBV5-5	.	TRBJ1-4	.	TGTGCCAGCAGCTTGATGAATGAAAAACTGTTTTTT	CASSLMNEKLFF
15	TRBV28	TRBD1	TRBJ1-4	.	TGTGCCAGCAGCCCCCCCCTGACAGGGTATGAAAAACTGTTTTTT	CASSPPLTGYEKLFF
18	TRBV28	TRBD2	TRBJ2-7	.	TGTGCCAGCAGTTTGGGGGTACGGTCTAGCGGGGTGATCTACGAGCAGTACTTC	CASSLGVRSSGVIYEQYF
15	TRBV28	TRBD1	TRBJ2-7	.	TGTGCCAGCAGTTTATACGCAGGGGGCTCCTACGAGCAGTACTTC	CASSLYAGGSYEQYF
17	TRBV28	.	TRBJ1-6	.	TGTGCCAGCAGATTCACAGGGTTGAGCTCCTATAATTCACCCCTCCACTTT	CASRFTGLSSYNSPLHF
14	TRBV18	.	TRBJ1-2	.	TGTGCCAGCTCACCCCCCGTATTAGGGAGAGGCTACACCTTC	CASSPPVLGRGYTF
14	TRBV24-1	.	TRBJ2-7	.	TGTGCCACCAGTGATTCGACAGTATCCTACGAGCAGTACTTC	CATSDSTVSYEQYF
15	TRBV2	.	TRBJ1-5	once	TGTGCCAGCAGGTACAGTAGTAATAGCAATCAGCCCCAGCATTTT	CASRYSSNSNQPQHF
15	TRBV21-1	.	TRBJ1-3	.	TGTGCCAGCAGCAATAGGACAGGGTCTGGAAACACCATATATTTT	CASSNRTGSGNTIYF
17	TRBV4-1	TRBD1	TRBJ1-5	few	TGCGCCAGCAGCCAAGGATGGACAGGGGCGGTCAATCAGCCCCAGCATTTT	CASSQGWTGAVNQPQHF
15	TRBV7-9	.	TRBJ1-2	.	TGTGCCAGCGTCTGGGACACCGAAAAAAACTATGGCTACACCTTC	CASVWDTEKNYGYTF
13	TRBV7-6	.	TRBJ2-7	.	TGTGCCAGCAGTTCCGGGGGCCACTTAGAGCAGTACTTC	CASSSGGHLEQYF
15	TRBV7-3	.	TRBJ2-2	.	TGTGCCAGCAACAACCCCCAGGGCGTAACCGGGGAGCTGTTTTTT	CASNNPQGVTGELFF
20	TRBV5-1	.	TRBJ1-4	.	TGCGCCAGCAGCCCCAGGGTAAGGTTTCAGGCAGGCCTCGATGACGAAAAACTGTTTTTT	CASSPRVRFQAGLDDEKLFF
15	TRBV24-1	.	TRBJ2-7	.	TGTGCCACCAGTGATTCCTCGGGGGCCCCCTACGAGCAGTACTTC	CATSDSSGAPYEQYF
12	TRBV19	.	TRBJ1-5	.	TGTGCCATTGGTAGGAGCAATCAGCCCCAGCATTTT	CAIGRSNQPQHF
14	TRBV7-2	.	TRBJ1-2	once	TGTGCCAGCAGGCAGGGGCGGCGACACTATGGCTACACCTTC	CASRQGRRHYGYTF
13	TRBV5-1	.	TRBJ2-7	.	TGCGCCAGCAGCTCACAGGGAAGCGACGAGCAGTACTTC	CASSSQGSDEQYF
18	TRBV5-8	.	TRBJ1-5	few	TGTGCCAGCAGCTTGGCGTTTTCCAGGTCCACAGGGAATCAGCCCCAGCATTTT	CASSLAFSRSTGNQPQHF
13	TRBV24-1	.	TRBJ1-6	.	TGTGCCACCAGTGGCTCGGAGGGTTCACCCCTCCACTTT	CATSGSEGSPLHF
14	TRBV6-5	.	TRBJ1-2	.	TGTGCCAGCAGTATGACCCGGCTATCCTATGGCTACACCTTC	CASSMTRLSYGYTF
18	TRBV11-2	TRBD1	TRBJ2-2	.	TGTGCCAGCAGCCTCACCTTCCGACAGGGGGCCAACACCGGGGAGCTGTTTTTT	CASSLTFRQGANTGELFF
13	TRBV5-1	TRBD2	TRBJ2-1	.	TGCGCCAGCAACCTAGCGGGGGGGCATGAGCAGTTCTTC	CASNLAGGHEQFF
13	TRBV28	.	TRBJ1-2	.	TGTGCCAGCAGTTTGGAGGGTCCCGAGGGCTACACCTTC	CASSLEGPEGYTF
13	TRBV3-1/TRBV3-2	.	TRBJ1-2	once	TGTGCCAGCAGCACCGGGACGGCCTATGGCTACACCTTC	CASSTGTAYGYTF
13	TRBV12-3/TRBV12-4	.	TRBJ2-3	.	TGTGCCAGCAGTTTAAGAGACACAGATACGCAGTATTTT	CASSLRDTDTQYF
15	TRBV7-9	.	TRBJ1-2	.	TGTGCCAGCAGCTTAAAGCGAGCCCTTAACTATGGCTACACCTTC	CASSLKRALNYGYTF
17	TRBV29-1	TRBD1	TRBJ1-2	.	TGCAGCGTTGAGGAAGTAAAACAGGGGGTGGGCAACTATGGCTACACCTTC	CSVEEVKQGVGNYGYTF
12	TRBV6-5	.	TRBJ1-1	few	TGTGCCAGCATCGGGGCATTGACTGAAGCTTTCTTT	CASIGALTEAFF